These 18 T cell receptor beta chains were sequenced from one sample in a study of blood T cell repertoires in COVID-19. Assay used: immunoSEQ multiplex PCR; TCRdb lists only in-frame clones, some missing. The sample contains approximately 240,000 clones, 65% to 85% of which appear only once. The material sequenced was peripheral blood. These receptors were obtained from a woman aged 55 to 70 with acute or convalescent COVID-19.

The genes are TRBV14 and TRBJ2-1, with a possible D match to TRBD1 (5 bases). CDR1 is SGHDN and CDR2 is FVKESK in the germline V gene. V was shortened by 5 bases and J by 9 bases, with 8 bases between the two germline ends. The CDR3 runs 11 residues. CDR3 in amino acids: CASSFQGEQFF. CDR3 DNA: TGTGCCAGCAGCTTCCAGGGTGAGCAGTTCTTC.

The CDR3 region is CASRRQGGETQYF. CDR3 bases: TGTGCCAGCAGAAGACAGGGCGGCGAGACCCAGTACTTC. V and J are TRBV6-5 and TRBJ2-5; 7 nucleotides align to TRBD1. V was clipped by 6 bases and J by 5 bases; unmatched bases: 6. CDR3 length equals 13 residues. Germline loops: CDR1 MNHEY, CDR2 SVGAGI.

The chain has TRBV30 and TRBJ2-1; D possibly corresponds to TRBD2 (5 bases). The CDR3 sequence is 12 residues long. CDR1 and CDR2 from the germline V gene are GTSNPN and SVGIG (reference sequence). The V gene lost 5 bases and the J gene lost 4 bases, with 9 bases spanning the gap. CDR3: CAWGERYNEQFF. Written as DNA, the CDR3 is TGTGCCTGGGGGGAGCGGTACAATGAGCAGTTCTTC.

V usage is TRBV5-4 and J usage is TRBJ1-2, with D tentatively TRBD1 (5 bases). From germline, CDR1 is SGHNT and CDR2 YYREEE (reference sequence). There are 14 residues in the CDR3. The V gene lost 8 bases and the J gene lost 3 bases, with 17 bases spanning the gap. The CDR3 DNA reads as TGTGCCAGTAAAAAGGAACCGGGGGACTATGGCTACACCTTC. Translating gives CASKKEPGDYGYTF.

This chain connects TRBV9 to TRBJ1-6; 10 nucleotides line up with TRBD1. The CDR3 length is 15 residues. V dropped 0 bases and J dropped 8; count of bases not matched to a gene: 2. Germline V CDR1 and CDR2: SGDLS, YYNGEE. The chain's CDR3 is CASSVAGTGDSPLHF. The DNA of the CDR3 is TGTGCCAGCAGCGTAGCCGGGACAGGGGATTCACCCCTCCACTTT.

The genes are TRBV2 and TRBJ1-1; unclear D gene. CDR1 and CDR2 from the germline V gene are SNHLY and FYNNEI. The CDR3 covers 10 residues. V was trimmed by 9 bases and J by 10 bases, leaving 12 bases between them. DNA for the CDR3: TGTGCCAGTCGAGGAAGTGGAGCTTTCTTT. Protein sequence: CASRGSGAFF. Looking up the rest from reference TRBV2 and TRBJ1-1 gives the full variable domain: EPEVTQTPSHQVTQMGQEVILRCVPISNHLYFYWYRQILGQKVEFLVSFYNNEISEKSEIFDDQFSVERPDGSNFTLKIRSTKLEDSAMYFCASRGSGAFFGQGTRLTVV.

This chain links TRBV7-7 with TRBJ2-3, with D tentatively TRBD2 (7 bases). This CDR3 comprises 15 residues. V lost 5 bases to trimming and J lost 1 base, with 13 bases between them. Germline values: CDR1 SSHAT, CDR2 FNYEAQ (reference sequence). As DNA, the CDR3 is TGTGCCAGCAGCAGGGGGGGCGGGGGCACAGATACGCAGTATTTT. It translates to CASSRGGGGTDTQYF.

CDR3 DNA: TGTGCCAGCAGCCAAGCGGGGGGACTGCCGAATCAGCCCCAGCATTTT. This sequence encodes CASSQAGGLPNQPQHF. The V gene is TRBV3-1 (or the pseudogene TRBV3-2), the J gene TRBJ1-5, with D tentatively TRBD1 (5 bases). Between the trimmed V and J ends, which lost 1 base and 4 bases, there was a span of 14 bases. The germline V gene encodes CDR1 LGHDT and CDR2 YNNKEL (reference sequence). This CDR3 has 16 residues.

For the CDR3, the DNA is TGTGCCAGCAGCCAACGGATGGGACAGGGGAATCGAGAGACCCAGTACTTC. It encodes CASSQRMGQGNRETQYF. This chain joins TRBV7-2 and TRBJ2-5; 10 positions match TRBD1. The CDR3 runs 17 residues. With 5 bases clipped from V and 4 bases from J, the junction kept 13 bases outside the gene matches. Germline CDR1 and CDR2: SGHTA and FQGNSA.

V and J are TRBV12-3 or TRBV12-4 and TRBJ2-7; D possibly corresponds to TRBD2 (5 bases). V was pared by 3 bases and J by 7 bases, with 10 bases between. The CDR3 runs 12 residues. The CDR3 DNA sequence: TGTGCCAGCAGTTTGGGAGTACGAGAGCAGTACTTC. Amino acids: CASSLGVREQYF.

The chain links TRBV18 to TRBJ2-5, with TRBD1 matching 10 bases. The junction had 4 bases not matched to a gene; V was cut back by 3 bases and J by 3 bases. The CDR3 extends over 15 amino acids. From germline, CDR1 is KGHSH and CDR2 LQKENI. As DNA, the CDR3 is TGTGCCAGCTCACCCCCGGGACAGGGGAAAGAGACCCAGTACTTC. This encodes CASSPPGQGKETQYF.

The DNA of the CDR3 is TGTGCCAGCAGCCGCATAGGGGTTGGCTACACCTTC. Amino acids: CASSRIGVGYTF. The gene calls are TRBV5-6 and TRBJ1-2; possibly TRBD1 for D (5 bases). The CDR3 contains 12 residues. Germline CDR1 reads SGHDT; CDR2 reads YYEEEE. V lost 4 bases and J 7 bases, leaving 11 bases between the germline ends.

The chain is built from TRBV5-1 and TRBJ2-7, with a possible D match to TRBD2 (6 bases). This CDR3 spans 17 amino acids. With 0 bases removed from V and 2 bases from J, the gap between germline ends came to 18 bases. Looked up from germline, CDR1 is SGHRS and CDR2 is YFSETQ. Here the CDR3 reads CASSLGVRGSPTYEQYF. DNA for the CDR3: TGCGCCAGCAGCTTGGGGGTCCGGGGGTCACCTACCTACGAGCAGTACTTC.

The V call is TRBV7-2, the J call TRBJ2-3; D might be TRBD1 (5 bases). The germline V and J ends were trimmed by 4 bases and 4 bases, with 15 bases remaining between them. The CDR3 has 15 residues. The germline CDR1 and CDR2 sequences are SGHTA and FQGNSA. The CDR3: CASSSGQGFADTQYF. The CDR3 nucleotides read TGTGCCAGCAGCTCCGGTCAGGGCTTCGCAGATACGCAGTATTTT.

This rearrangement joins TRBV5-1 to TRBJ2-7; D perhaps matches TRBD1 (6 bases). V lost 2 bases and J 3 bases, leaving 12 bases between the germline ends. CDR1 and CDR2 (germline): SGHRS, YFSETQ. This CDR3 is built from 14 residues. Here the CDR3 DNA reads TGCGCCAGCAGCTTTATTGGGACAAACTACGAGCAGTACTTC. It encodes CASSFIGTNYEQYF.

The chain has TRBV5-1 and TRBJ2-2; possibly TRBD2 for D (6 bases). The V gene lost 4 bases and the J gene lost 2 bases, with 15 bases spanning the gap. The CDR3 is 16 residues long. Germline CDR1 and CDR2: SGHRS and YFSETQ. This CDR3 is CASSQNGGRNTGELFF. CDR3 sequence (DNA): TGCGCCAGCAGCCAAAACGGAGGGCGTAACACCGGGGAGCTGTTTTTT.

This chain joins TRBV4-3 and TRBJ2-7, with D possibly TRBD1 on 5 matching bases. CDR1 LGHNA and CDR2 YSLEER come from the germline V gene. The ends were cut back, 3 bases at V and 3 bases at J, with 12 bases in the middle. There are 14 residues in the CDR3. The DNA of the CDR3 is TGCGCCAGCAGCCACAGGCAGGGCAGCTACGAGCAGTACTTC. It specifies CASSHRQGSYEQYF.

This chain joins TRBV7-2 and TRBJ2-2; 12 positions agree with TRBD1. The germline CDR1 and CDR2 sequences are SGHTA and FQGNSA. The CDR3 consists of 16 residues. The V gene end was trimmed by 3 bases and the J gene end by 10 bases; junction bases not matched to a gene: 9. The chain's CDR3 is CASSLVRDRGREELFF. The CDR3 DNA follows: TGTGCCAGCAGCTTGGTCCGGGACAGGGGGCGCGAGGAGCTGTTTTTT. The variable domain in full, with the rest retrieved from reference TRBV7-2 and TRBJ2-2, is GAGVSQSPSNKVTEKGKDVELRCDPISGHTALYWYRQSLGQGLEFLIYFQGNSAPDKSGLPSDRFSAERTGGSVSTLTIQRTQQEDSAVYLCASSLVRDRGREELFFGEGSRLTVL.